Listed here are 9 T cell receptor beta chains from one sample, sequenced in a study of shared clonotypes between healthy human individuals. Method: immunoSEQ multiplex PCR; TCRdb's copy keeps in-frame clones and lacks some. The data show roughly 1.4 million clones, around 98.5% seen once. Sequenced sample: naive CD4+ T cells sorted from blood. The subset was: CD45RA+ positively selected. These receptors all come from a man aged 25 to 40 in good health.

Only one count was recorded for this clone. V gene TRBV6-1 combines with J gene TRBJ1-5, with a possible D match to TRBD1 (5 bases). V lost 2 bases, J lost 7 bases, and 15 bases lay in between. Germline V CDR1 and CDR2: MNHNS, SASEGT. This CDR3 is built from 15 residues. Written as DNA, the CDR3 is TGTGCCAGCAGTGAAAGGGGCAGGAGATTGCAGCCCCAGCATTTT. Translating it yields CASSERGRRLQPQHF.

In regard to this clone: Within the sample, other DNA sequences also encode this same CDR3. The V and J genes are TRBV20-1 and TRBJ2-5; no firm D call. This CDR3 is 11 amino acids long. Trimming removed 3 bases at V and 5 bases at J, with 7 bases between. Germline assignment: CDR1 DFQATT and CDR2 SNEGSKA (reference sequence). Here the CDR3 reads CSASFGETQYF. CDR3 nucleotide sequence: TGCAGTGCTAGTTTCGGTGAGACCCAGTACTTC.

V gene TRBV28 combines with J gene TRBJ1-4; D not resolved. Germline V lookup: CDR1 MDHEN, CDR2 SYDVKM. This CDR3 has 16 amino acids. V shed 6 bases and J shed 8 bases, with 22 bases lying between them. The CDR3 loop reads CASSLLRTLEDEKLFF. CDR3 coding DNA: TGTGCCAGCAGCCTACTCCGGACGCTAGAAGACGAAAAACTGTTTTTT. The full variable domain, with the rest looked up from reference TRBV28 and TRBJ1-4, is DVKVTQSSRYLVKRTGEKVFLECVQDMDHENMFWYRQDPGLGLRLIYFSYDVKMKEKGDIPEGYSVSREKKERFSLILESASTNQTSMYLCASSLLRTLEDEKLFFGSGTQLSVL.

CDR3 in DNA: TGTGCAAGTCGCTTAGCGTACCACAGGGTAAGAGACTTC. As protein: CASRLAYHRVRDF. V and J are TRBV12-2 and TRBJ2-7; the tabulated D call, TRBD1, remains unverified against the DNA. TRBV12-2 is a pseudogene. CDR3 length: 13 residues.

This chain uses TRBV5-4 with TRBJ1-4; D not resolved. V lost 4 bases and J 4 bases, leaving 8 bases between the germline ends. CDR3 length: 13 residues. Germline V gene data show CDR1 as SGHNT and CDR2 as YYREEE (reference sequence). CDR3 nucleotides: TGTGCCAGCAGCCGGACTGGTAATGAAAAACTGTTTTTT. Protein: CASSRTGNEKLFF.

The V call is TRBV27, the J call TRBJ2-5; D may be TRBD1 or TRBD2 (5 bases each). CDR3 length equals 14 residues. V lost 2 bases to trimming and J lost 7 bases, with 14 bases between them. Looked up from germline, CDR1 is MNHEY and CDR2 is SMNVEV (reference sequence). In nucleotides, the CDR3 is TGTGCCAGCAGTTTACGGGGCCCCTATGGGACCCAGTACTTC. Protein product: CASSLRGPYGTQYF.

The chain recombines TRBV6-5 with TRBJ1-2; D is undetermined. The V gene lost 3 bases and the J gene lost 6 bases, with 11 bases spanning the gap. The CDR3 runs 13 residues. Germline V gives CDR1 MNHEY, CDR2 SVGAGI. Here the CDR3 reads CASSYRQVDGYTF. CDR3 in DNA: TGTGCCAGCAGTTATCGGCAGGTGGATGGCTACACCTTC.

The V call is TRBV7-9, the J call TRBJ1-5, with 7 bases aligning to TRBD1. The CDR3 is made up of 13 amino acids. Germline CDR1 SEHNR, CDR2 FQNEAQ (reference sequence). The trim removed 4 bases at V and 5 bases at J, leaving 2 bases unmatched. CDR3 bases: TGTGCCAGCAGCTCAGGGGGAGATCAGCCCCAGCATTTT. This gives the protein CASSSGGDQPQHF. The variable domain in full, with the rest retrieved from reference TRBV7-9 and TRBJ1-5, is DTGVSQNPRHKITKRGQNVTFRCDPISEHNRLYWYRQTLGQGPEFLTYFQNEAQLEKSRLLSDRFSAERPKGSFSTLEIQRTEQGDSAMYLCASSSGGDQPQHFGDGTRLSIL.

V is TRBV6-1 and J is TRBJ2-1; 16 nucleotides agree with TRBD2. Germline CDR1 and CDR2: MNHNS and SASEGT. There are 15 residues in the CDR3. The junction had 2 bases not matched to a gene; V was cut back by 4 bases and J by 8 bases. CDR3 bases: TGTGCCAGCAGTGGGGGACTAGCGGGAGGGGATGAGCAGTTCTTC. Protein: CASSGGLAGGDEQFF.